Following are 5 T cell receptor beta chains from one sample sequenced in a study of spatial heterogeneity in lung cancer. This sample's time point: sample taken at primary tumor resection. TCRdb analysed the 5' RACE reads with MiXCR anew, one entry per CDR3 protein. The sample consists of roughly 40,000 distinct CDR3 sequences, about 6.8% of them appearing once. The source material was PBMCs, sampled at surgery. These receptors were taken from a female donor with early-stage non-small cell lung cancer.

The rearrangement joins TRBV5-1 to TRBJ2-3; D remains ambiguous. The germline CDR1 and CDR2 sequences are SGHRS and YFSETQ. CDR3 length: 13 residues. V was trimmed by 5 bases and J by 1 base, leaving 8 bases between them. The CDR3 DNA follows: TGCGCCAGCAGGTCTACTGGCACAGATACGCAGTATTTT. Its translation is CASRSTGTDTQYF.

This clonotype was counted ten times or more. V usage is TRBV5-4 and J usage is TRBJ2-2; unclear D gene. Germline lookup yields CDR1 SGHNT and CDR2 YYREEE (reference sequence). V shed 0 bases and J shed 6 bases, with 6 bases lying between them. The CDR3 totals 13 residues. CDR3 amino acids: CASSLVSSGELFF. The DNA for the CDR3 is TGTGCCAGCAGCTTGGTCAGCTCCGGGGAGCTGTTTTTT. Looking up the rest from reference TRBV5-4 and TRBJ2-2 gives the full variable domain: ETGVTQSPTHLIKTRGQQVTLRCSSQSGHNTVSWYQQALGQGPQFIFQYYREEENGRGNFPPRFSGLQFPNYSSELNVNALELDDSALYLCASSLVSSGELFFGEGSRLTVL.

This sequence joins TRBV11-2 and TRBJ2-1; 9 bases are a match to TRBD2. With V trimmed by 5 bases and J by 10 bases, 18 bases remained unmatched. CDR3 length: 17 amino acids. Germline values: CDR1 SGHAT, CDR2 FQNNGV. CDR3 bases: TGTGCCAGCAGCCCTCTTACCGGGCGGGGGGGCGGAGCGGAGCAGTTCTTC. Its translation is CASSPLTGRGGGAEQFF.

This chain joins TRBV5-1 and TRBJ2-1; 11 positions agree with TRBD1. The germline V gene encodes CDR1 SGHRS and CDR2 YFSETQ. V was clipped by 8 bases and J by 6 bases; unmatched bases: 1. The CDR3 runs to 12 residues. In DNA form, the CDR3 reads TGCGCCAGTGGGACAGGGGGCAATGAGCAGTTCTTC. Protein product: CASGTGGNEQFF.

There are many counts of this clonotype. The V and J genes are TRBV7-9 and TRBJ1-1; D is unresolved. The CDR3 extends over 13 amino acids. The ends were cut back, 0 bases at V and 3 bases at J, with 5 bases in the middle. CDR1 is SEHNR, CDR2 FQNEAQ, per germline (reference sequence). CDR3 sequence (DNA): TGTGCCAGCAGCTTAGCCAGCCACACTGAAGCTTTCTTT. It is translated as CASSLASHTEAFF. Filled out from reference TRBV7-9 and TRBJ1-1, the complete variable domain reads DTGVSQNPRHKITKRGQNVTFRCDPISEHNRLYWYRQTLGQGPEFLTYFQNEAQLEKSRLLSDRFSAERPKGSFSTLEIQRTEQGDSAMYLCASSLASHTEAFFGQGTRLTVV.